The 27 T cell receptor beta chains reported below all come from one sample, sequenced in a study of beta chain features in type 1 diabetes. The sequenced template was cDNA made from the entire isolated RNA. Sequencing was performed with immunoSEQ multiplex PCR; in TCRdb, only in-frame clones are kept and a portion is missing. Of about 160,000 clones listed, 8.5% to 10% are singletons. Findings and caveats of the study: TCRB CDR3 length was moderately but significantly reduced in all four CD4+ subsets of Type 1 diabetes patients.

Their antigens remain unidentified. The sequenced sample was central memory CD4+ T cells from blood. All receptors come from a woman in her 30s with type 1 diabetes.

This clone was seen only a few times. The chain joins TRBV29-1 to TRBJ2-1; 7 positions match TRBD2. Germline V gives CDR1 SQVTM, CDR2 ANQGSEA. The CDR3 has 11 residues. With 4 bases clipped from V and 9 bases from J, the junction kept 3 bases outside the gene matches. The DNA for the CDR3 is TGCAGCGTTGGACTAGCCGCTGAGCAGTTCTTC. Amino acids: CSVGLAAEQFF.

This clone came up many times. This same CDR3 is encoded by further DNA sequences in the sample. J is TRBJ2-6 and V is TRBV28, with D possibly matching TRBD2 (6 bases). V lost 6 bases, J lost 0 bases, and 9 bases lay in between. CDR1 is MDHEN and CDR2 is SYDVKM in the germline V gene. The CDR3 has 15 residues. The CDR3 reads CASSLGGSGANVLTF. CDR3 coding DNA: TGTGCCAGCAGCCTCGGGGGCTCTGGGGCCAACGTCCTGACTTTC.

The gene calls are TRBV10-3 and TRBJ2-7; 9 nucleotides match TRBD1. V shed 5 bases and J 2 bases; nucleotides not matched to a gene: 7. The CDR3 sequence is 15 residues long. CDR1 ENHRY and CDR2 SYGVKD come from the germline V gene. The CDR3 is CAISPSGTGTYEQYF. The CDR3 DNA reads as TGTGCCATCAGTCCCTCCGGGACAGGGACCTACGAGCAGTACTTC.

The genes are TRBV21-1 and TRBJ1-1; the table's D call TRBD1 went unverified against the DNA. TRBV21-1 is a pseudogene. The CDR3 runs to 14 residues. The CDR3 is CASSLRDTNTEAFF. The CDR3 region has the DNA TGTGCCAGCAGCCTCCGGGACACGAACACTGAAGCTTTCTTT.

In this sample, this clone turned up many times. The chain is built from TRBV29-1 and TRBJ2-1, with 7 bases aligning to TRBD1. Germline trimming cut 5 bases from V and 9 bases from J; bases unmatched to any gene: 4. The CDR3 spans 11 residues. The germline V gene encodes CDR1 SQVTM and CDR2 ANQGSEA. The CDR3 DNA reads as TGCAGCGTTACAGGGGCGGGTGAGCAGTTCTTC. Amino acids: CSVTGAGEQFF.

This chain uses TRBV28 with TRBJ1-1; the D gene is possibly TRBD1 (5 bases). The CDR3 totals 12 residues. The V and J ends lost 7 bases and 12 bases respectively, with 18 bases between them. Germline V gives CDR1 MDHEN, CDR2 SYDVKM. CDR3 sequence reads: CASNTRAGITFF. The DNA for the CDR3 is TGTGCCAGCAACACACGGGCAGGGATAACTTTCTTT.

The CDR3 coding sequence is TGCAGCGTTGAAGTTGGGGGGACGAACACTGAAGCTTTCTTT. Its protein product is CSVEVGGTNTEAFF. The chain is built from TRBV29-1 and TRBJ1-1; tentative D call: TRBD1 (5 bases). The germline V gene has CDR1 SQVTM and CDR2 ANQGSEA. V lost 1 base, J lost 1 base, and 10 bases lay in between. This CDR3 comprises 14 residues.

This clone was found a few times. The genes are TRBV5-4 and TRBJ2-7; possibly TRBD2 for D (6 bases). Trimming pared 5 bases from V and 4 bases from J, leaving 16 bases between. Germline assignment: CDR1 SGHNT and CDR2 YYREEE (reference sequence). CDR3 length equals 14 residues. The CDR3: CASSYGGEKYEQYF. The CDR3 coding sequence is TGTGCCAGCAGTTACGGCGGGGAAAAATACGAGCAGTACTTC.

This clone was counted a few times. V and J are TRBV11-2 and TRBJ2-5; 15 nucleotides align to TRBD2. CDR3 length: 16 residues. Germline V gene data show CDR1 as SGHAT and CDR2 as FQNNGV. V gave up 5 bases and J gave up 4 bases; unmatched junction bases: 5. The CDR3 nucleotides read TGTGCCAGCAGCCCCTGGGGACTAGCGGGAGGAGAGACCCAGTACTTC. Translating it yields CASSPWGLAGGETQYF. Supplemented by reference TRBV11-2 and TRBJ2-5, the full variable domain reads EAGVAQSPRYKIIEKRQSVAFWCNPISGHATLYWYQQILGQGPKLLIQFQNNGVVDDSQLPKDRFSAERLKGVDSTLKIQPAKLEDSAVYLCASSPWGLAGGETQYFGPGTRLLVL.

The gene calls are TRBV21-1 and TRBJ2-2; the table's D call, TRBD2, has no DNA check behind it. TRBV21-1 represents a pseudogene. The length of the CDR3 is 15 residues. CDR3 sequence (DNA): TGTGCCAGCAGCAAGGCCCAGCGGTACACCGGGGAGCTGTTTTTT. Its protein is CASSKAQRYTGELFF.

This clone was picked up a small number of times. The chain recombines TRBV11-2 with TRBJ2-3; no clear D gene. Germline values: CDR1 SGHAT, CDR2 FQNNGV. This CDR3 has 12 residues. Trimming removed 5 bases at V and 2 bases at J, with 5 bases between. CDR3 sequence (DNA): TGTGCCAGCAGCCACTACACAGATACGCAGTATTTT. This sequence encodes CASSHYTDTQYF.

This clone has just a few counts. The CDR3 DNA follows: TGTGCCAGCAGGGACAGTATGAACACTGAAGCTTTCTTT. Its translation: CASRDSMNTEAFF. The rearrangement uses TRBV18 and TRBJ1-1; the match to TRBD1 covers 7 bases. In germline, CDR1 is KGHSH, CDR2 LQKENI. The CDR3 covers 13 residues. V lost 8 bases and J lost 0; bases outside the gene matches: 3.

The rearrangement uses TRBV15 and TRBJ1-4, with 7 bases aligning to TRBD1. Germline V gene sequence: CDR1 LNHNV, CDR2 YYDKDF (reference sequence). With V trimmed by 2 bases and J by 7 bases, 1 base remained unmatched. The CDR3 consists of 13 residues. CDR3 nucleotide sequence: TGTGCCACCAGCAGACAGGGGGGTGAAAAACTGTTTTTT. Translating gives CATSRQGGEKLFF.

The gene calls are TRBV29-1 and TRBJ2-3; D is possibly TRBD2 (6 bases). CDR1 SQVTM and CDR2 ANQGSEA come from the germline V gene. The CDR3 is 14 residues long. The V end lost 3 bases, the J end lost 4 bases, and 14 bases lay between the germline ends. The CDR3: CSVEGGTRPDTQYF. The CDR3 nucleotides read TGCAGCGTTGAGGGCGGGACCCGACCAGATACGCAGTATTTT.

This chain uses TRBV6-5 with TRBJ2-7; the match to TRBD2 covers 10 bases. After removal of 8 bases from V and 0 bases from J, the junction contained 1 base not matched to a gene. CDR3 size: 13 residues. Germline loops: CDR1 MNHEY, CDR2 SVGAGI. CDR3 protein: CASGLAASYEQYF. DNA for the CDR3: TGTGCCAGCGGACTAGCGGCCTCCTACGAGCAGTACTTC.

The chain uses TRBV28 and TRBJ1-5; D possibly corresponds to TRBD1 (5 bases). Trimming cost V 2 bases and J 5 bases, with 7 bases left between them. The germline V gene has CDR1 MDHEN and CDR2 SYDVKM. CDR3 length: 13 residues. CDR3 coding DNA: TGTGCCAGCAGTTTAGGGGCGGATCAGCCCCAGCATTTT. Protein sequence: CASSLGADQPQHF.

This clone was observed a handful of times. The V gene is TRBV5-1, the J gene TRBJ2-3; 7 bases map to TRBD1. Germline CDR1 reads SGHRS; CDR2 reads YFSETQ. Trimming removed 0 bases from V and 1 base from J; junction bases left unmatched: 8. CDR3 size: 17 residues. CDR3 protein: CASSLDRGVIGTDTQYF. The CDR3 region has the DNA TGCGCCAGCAGCTTGGACAGGGGAGTAATCGGCACAGATACGCAGTATTTT.

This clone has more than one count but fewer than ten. CDR3: CASSPYPGLSYEQYF. CDR3 sequence (DNA): TGTGCCAGCTCACCCTATCCGGGACTCTCCTACGAGCAGTACTTC. The chain has TRBV18 and TRBJ2-7; D possibly corresponds to TRBD2 (6 bases). V lost 3 bases and J 0 bases, leaving 12 bases between the germline ends. The CDR3 totals 15 residues. The germline CDR1 and CDR2 sequences are KGHSH and LQKENI.

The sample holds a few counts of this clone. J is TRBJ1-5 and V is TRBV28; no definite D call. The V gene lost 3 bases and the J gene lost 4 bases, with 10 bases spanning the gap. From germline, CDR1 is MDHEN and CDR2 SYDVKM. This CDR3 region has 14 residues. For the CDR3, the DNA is TGTGCCAGCAGTTTTTCGGGGTATAATCAGCCCCAGCATTTT. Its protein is CASSFSGYNQPQHF.

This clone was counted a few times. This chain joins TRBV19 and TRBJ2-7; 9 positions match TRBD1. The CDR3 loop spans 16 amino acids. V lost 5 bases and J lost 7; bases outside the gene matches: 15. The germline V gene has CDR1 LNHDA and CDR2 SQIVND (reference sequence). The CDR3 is CASSPTGGARLGEQYF. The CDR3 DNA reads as TGTGCCAGTAGTCCCACAGGGGGCGCGCGCTTGGGGGAGCAGTACTTC.

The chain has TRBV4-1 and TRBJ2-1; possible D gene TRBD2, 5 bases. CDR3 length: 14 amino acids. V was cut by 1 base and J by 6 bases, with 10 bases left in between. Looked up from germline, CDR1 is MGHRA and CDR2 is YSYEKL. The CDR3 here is CASSQVLRGNEQFF. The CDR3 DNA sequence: TGCGCCAGCAGCCAAGTCTTACGGGGCAATGAGCAGTTCTTC.

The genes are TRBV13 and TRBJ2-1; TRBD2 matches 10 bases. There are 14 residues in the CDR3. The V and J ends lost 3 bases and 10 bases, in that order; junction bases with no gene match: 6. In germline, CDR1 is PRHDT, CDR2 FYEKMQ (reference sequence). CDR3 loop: CASSFSSGRAEQFF. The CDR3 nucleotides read TGTGCCAGCAGCTTTTCAAGCGGGAGGGCAGAGCAGTTCTTC.

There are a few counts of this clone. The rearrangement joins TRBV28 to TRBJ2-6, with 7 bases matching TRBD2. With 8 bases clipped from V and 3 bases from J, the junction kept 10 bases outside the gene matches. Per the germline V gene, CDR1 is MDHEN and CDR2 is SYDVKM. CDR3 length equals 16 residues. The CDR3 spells CASATGGGIGANVLTF. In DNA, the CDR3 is TGTGCCAGCGCGACGGGGGGAGGTATTGGGGCCAACGTCCTGACTTTC.

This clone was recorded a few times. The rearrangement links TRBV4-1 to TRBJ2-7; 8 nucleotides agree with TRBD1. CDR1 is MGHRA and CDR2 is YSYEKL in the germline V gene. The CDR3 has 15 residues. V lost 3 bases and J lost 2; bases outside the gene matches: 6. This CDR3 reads CASSQETGAAYEQYF. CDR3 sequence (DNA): TGCGCCAGCAGCCAGGAGACAGGGGCGGCCTACGAGCAGTACTTC.

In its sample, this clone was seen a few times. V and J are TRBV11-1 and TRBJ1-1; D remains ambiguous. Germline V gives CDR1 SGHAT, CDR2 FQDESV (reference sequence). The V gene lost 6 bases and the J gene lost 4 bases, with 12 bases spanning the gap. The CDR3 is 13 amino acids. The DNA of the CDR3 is TGTGCCAGCAGTGTGCTTCGAGGCACTGAAGCTTTCTTT. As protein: CASSVLRGTEAFF. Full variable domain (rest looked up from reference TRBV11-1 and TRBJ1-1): EAEVAQSPRYKITEKSQAVAFWCDPISGHATLYWYRQILGQGPELLVQFQDESVVDDSQLPKDRFSAERLKGVDSTLKIQPAELGDSAMYLCASSVLRGTEAFFGQGTRLTVV.

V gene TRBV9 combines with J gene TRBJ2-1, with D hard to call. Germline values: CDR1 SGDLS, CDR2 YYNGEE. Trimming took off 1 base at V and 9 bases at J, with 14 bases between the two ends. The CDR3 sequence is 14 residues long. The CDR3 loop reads CASSVSDFSSEQFF. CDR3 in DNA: TGTGCCAGCAGCGTAAGTGACTTCAGCAGTGAGCAGTTCTTC. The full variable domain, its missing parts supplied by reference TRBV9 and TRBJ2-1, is DSGVTQTPKHLITATGQRVTLRCSPRSGDLSVYWYQQSLDQGLQFLIQYYNGEERAKGNILERFSAQQFPDLHSELNLSSLELGDSALYFCASSVSDFSSEQFFGPGTRLTVL.

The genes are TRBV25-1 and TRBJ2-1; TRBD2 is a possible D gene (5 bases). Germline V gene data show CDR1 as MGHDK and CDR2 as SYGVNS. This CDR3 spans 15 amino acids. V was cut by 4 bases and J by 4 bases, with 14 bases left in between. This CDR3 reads CASSGRRGMYNEQFF. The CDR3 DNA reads TGTGCCAGCAGTGGTCGACGGGGAATGTACAATGAGCAGTTCTTC.